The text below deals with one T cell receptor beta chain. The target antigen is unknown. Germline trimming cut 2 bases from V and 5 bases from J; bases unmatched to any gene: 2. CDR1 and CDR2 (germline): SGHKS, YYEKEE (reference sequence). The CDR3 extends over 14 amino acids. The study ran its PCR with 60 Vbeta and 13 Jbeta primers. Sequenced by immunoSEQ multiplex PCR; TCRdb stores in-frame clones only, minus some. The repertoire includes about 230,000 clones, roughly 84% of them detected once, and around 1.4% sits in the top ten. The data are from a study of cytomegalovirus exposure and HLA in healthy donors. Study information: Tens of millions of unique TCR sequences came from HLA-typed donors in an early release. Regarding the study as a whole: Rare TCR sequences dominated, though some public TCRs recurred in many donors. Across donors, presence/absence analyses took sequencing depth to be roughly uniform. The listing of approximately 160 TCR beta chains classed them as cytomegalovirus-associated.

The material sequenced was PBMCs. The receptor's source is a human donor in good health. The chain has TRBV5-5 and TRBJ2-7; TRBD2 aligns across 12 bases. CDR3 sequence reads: CASSLRLAGDEQYF. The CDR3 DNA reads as TGTGCCAGCAGCTTAAGACTAGCGGGAGACGAGCAGTACTTC.